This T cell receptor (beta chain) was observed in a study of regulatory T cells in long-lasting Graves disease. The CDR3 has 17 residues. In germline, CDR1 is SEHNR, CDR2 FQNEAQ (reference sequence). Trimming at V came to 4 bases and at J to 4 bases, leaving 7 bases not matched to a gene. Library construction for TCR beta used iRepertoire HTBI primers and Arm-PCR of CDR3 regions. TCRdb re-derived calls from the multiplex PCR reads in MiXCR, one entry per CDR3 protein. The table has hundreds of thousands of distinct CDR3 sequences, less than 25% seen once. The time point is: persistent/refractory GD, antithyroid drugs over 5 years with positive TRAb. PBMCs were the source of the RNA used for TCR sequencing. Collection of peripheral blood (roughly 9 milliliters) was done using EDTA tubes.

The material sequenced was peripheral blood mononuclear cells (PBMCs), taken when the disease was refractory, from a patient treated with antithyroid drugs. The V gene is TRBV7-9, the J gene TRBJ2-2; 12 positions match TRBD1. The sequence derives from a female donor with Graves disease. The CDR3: CASSSRDRGLSTGELFF. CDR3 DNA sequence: TGTGCCAGCAGCTCCCGGGACAGGGGGCTGAGCACCGGGGAGCTGTTTTTT.